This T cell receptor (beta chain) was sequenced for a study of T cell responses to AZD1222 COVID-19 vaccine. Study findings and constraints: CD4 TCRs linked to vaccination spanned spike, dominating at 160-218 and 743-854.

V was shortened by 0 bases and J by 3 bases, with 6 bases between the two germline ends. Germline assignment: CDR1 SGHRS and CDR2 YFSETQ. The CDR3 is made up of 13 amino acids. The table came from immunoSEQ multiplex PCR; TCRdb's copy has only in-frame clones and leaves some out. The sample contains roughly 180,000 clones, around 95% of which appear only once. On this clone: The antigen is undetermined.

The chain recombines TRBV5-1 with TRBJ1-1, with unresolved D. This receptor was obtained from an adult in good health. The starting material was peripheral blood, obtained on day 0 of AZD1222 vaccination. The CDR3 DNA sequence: TGCGCCAGCAGCTTGGGCCAAGACACTGAAGCTTTCTTT. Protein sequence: CASSLGQDTEAFF.